The 22 T cell receptor beta chains below come from one sample, sequenced in a study of regulatory T cells in long-lasting Graves disease. Combining iRepertoire HTBI primers with Arm-PCR of CDR3 regions, the authors built TCR beta libraries. Each CDR3 protein is one row after TCRdb ran MiXCR on the multiplex PCR reads. The table shows 550,000 to 700,000 distinct CDR3 sequences, with about 16% occurring only once. As for time point: newly diagnosed GD, antithyroid drugs for less than 3 months. The TCR library used RNA extracted from PBMCs. These data were also reused for a study on T cells in Graves' hyperthyroidism and ophthalmopathy.

Sample: peripheral blood mononuclear cells (PBMCs), taken at new diagnosis, from a patient treated with antithyroid drugs. Source of these receptors: a young man with Graves disease.

This rearrangement joins TRBV11-2 to TRBJ1-2; no clear D. Germline V gene sequence: CDR1 SGHAT, CDR2 FQNNGV. The CDR3 sequence is 13 residues long. Between the trimmed V and J ends, which lost 4 bases and 3 bases, there was a span of 9 bases. The chain's CDR3 is CASSSDLYYGYTF. CDR3 in DNA: TGTGCCAGCAGCTCAGACTTGTACTATGGCTACACCTTC.

This clonotype appeared a few times. This chain joins TRBV5-6 and TRBJ2-5; either TRBD1 or TRBD2 may fit D (6 bases each). The V gene's germline CDR1 is SGHDT and CDR2 YYEEEE. Trimming removed 1 base at V and 1 base at J, with 11 bases between. The CDR3 has 15 residues. This CDR3 is CASSLRGGFQETQYF. For the CDR3, the DNA is TGTGCCAGCAGCTTGAGAGGGGGGTTCCAAGAGACCCAGTACTTC.

This clonotype was recorded a few times. The V gene is TRBV13, the J gene TRBJ1-3; no reliable D call. CDR3 length equals 13 residues. With 3 bases removed from V and 4 bases from J, the gap between germline ends came to 7 bases. The V gene's germline CDR1 is PRHDT and CDR2 FYEKMQ (reference sequence). The DNA for the CDR3 is TGTGCCAGCAGCTTTCTGAGGGGAAACACCATATATTTT. Translation: CASSFLRGNTIYF. The full variable domain, in which reference TRBV13 and TRBJ1-3 provide the parts outside the CDR3, is AAGVIQSPRHLIKEKRETATLKCYPIPRHDTVYWYQQGPGQDPQFLISFYEKMQSDKGSIPDRFSAQQFSDYHSELNMSSLELGDSALYFCASSFLRGNTIYFGEGSWLTVV.

This clonotype showed up many times. This chain connects TRBV12-3 or TRBV12-4 to TRBJ2-5; possibly TRBD1 for D (5 bases). CDR3 length: 13 residues. V was pared by 6 bases and J by 1 base, with 9 bases between. The CDR3 sequence: CASRPDSQETQYF. CDR3 sequence (DNA): TGTGCCAGCAGACCAGACAGCCAAGAGACCCAGTACTTC.

Many counts were recorded for this clonotype. The J gene is TRBJ2-1, the V gene TRBV7-8; D call uncertain. The V end lost 1 base, the J end lost 4 bases, and 8 bases lay between the germline ends. The CDR3 has 14 residues. In germline, CDR1 is SGHVS, CDR2 FQNEAQ. CDR3 sequence (DNA): TGTGCCAGCAGCTTAGACGTGAGTTACAATGAGCAGTTCTTC. It yields the protein CASSLDVSYNEQFF.

The sample holds many counts of this clonotype. The rearrangement links TRBV27 to TRBJ1-5; D might be TRBD1 (6 bases). The V gene lost 2 bases and the J gene lost 0 bases, with 8 bases spanning the gap. Germline V gene sequence: CDR1 MNHEY, CDR2 SMNVEV (reference sequence). The CDR3 runs to 15 residues. The CDR3 nucleotides read TGTGCCAGCAGTTTACACAGGGATAGCAATCAGCCCCAGCATTTT. It specifies CASSLHRDSNQPQHF.

The chain carries TRBV20-1 and TRBJ2-1; no definite D call. Trimming removed 2 bases at V and 10 bases at J, with 15 bases between. There are 13 residues in the CDR3. Per germline, CDR1 DFQATT and CDR2 SNEGSKA (reference sequence). DNA of the CDR3: TGCAGTGCTAGATTAGACGGTCTATTCGAGCAGTTCTTC. This encodes CSARLDGLFEQFF.

This clonotype has just a few counts. The gene calls are TRBV24-1 and TRBJ1-1, with D uncertain. From germline, CDR1 is KGHDR and CDR2 SFDVKD. CDR3 length equals 11 residues. The V gene lost 9 bases and the J gene lost 0 bases, with 4 bases spanning the gap. CDR3 amino acids: CATAMNTEAFF. The CDR3 DNA reads as TGTGCCACCGCGATGAACACTGAAGCTTTCTTT.

This clonotype was detected only a few times. The chain is built from TRBV19 and TRBJ1-3; D gene ambiguous. The V end lost 7 bases, the J end lost 5 bases, and 9 bases lay between the germline ends. The CDR3 covers 12 residues. Per germline, CDR1 LNHDA and CDR2 SQIVND (reference sequence). This CDR3 is CASMIRRNTIYF. Here the CDR3 DNA reads TGTGCCAGTATGATCAGGAGAAACACCATATATTTT.

J is TRBJ2-2 and V is TRBV2; D may be TRBD1 (6 bases). The CDR3 loop spans 15 amino acids. Germline V gene lookup returns CDR1 SNHLY and CDR2 FYNNEI. The V end was cut by 8 bases, the J end by 5 bases, with 18 bases between. For the CDR3, the DNA is TGTGCCAGCCAGTTAGAGGGGGATTTTACCGGGGAGCTGTTTTTT. This sequence encodes CASQLEGDFTGELFF.

The CDR3 loop reads CSALLAPESTDTQYF. CDR3 DNA: TGCAGCGCCCTACTAGCGCCCGAGAGCACAGATACGCAGTATTTT. V is TRBV29-1 and J is TRBJ2-3; 7 bases are shared with TRBD2. Germline CDR1 SQVTM, CDR2 ANQGSEA. With 7 bases clipped from V and 0 bases from J, the junction kept 10 bases outside the gene matches. CDR3 length: 15 residues.

This clonotype was found many times. The rearrangement joins TRBV6-4 to TRBJ1-1, with no clear D. Germline loops: CDR1 MRHNA, CDR2 SNTAGT. The length of the CDR3 is 13 residues. Trimming took off 2 bases at V and 2 bases at J, with 6 bases between the two ends. DNA for the CDR3: TGTGCCAGCAGTGACGCAGATAACACTGAAGCTTTCTTT. The encoded protein is CASSDADNTEAFF.

This clonotype was seen ten or more times. The chain uses TRBV3-1 and TRBJ1-2, with D uncertain. The CDR3 sequence is 14 residues long. V dropped 4 bases and J dropped 9 bases, with 18 bases sitting between them. The V gene's germline CDR1 is LGHDT and CDR2 YNNKEL (reference sequence). CDR3 loop: CASSPKDGPGSYTF. The CDR3 bases are TGTGCCAGCAGCCCCAAGGACGGTCCGGGTAGCTACACCTTC.

In this sample, this clonotype turned up a few times. CDR3 bases: TGTGCCAGTCGCAGGGTAGCAACAGATACGCAGTATTTT. Its translation: CASRRVATDTQYF. The chain is built from TRBV19 and TRBJ2-3, with a tentative D call TRBD1 (5 bases). V was clipped by 8 bases and J by 3 bases, with 12 bases between them. Germline values: CDR1 LNHDA, CDR2 SQIVND (reference sequence). This CDR3 has 13 residues.

This clonotype was observed at least ten times. The chain carries TRBV28 and TRBJ2-2; D not certain. CDR1 and CDR2 (germline): MDHEN, SYDVKM. There are 11 residues in the CDR3. V was cut by 4 bases and J by 7 bases, with 4 bases left in between. The CDR3 DNA reads as TGTGCCAGCAGTTCTTTCGGGGAGCTGTTTTTT. It codes for CASSSFGELFF.

This clonotype occurred many times. CDR3: CAWSVLVTGELFF. In DNA, the CDR3 is TGTGCCTGGAGTGTTCTTGTTACCGGGGAGCTGTTTTTT. The chain has TRBV30 and TRBJ2-2, with no clear D. CDR1 and CDR2 (germline): GTSNPN, SVGIG (reference sequence). The CDR3 contains 13 residues. V was trimmed by 0 bases and J by 5 bases, leaving 7 bases between them.

This sequence joins TRBV27 and TRBJ2-2; TRBD2 matches 9 bases. Germline V gives CDR1 MNHEY, CDR2 SMNVEV (reference sequence). Unmatched junction bases numbered 6, after V lost 2 bases and J lost 5 bases. CDR3 length equals 16 residues. CDR3 nucleotides: TGTGCCAGCAGTTTAGGAGCGGGAGGCGGAACCGGGGAGCTGTTTTTT. This gives the protein CASSLGAGGGTGELFF.

This clonotype was seen more than once but under ten times. The rearrangement links TRBV14 to TRBJ2-1; no definite D call. The germline V gene has CDR1 SGHDN and CDR2 FVKESK. The CDR3 extends over 12 amino acids. Trimming removed 0 bases from V and 8 bases from J, with 5 bases in between. In DNA, the CDR3 is TGTGCCAGCAGCCAAGATGAGGATGAGCAGTTCTTC. Protein: CASSQDEDEQFF.

CDR3 nucleotides: TGTGCCAGCAGCCAAGAATTGGGGCAAGAGACCCAGTACTTC. It encodes CASSQELGQETQYF. The chain employs TRBV4-2 and TRBJ2-5; D call uncertain. Trimming shortened V by 0 bases and J by 2 bases, and 7 bases separated the two germline ends. The germline V gene encodes CDR1 LGHNA and CDR2 YNFKEQ. The CDR3 totals 14 residues.

The CDR3, as DNA: TGTGCCAGCAGCCTTCATGGAGGGAGGGGCGCCTCCTATAATTCACCCCTCCACTTT. It specifies CASSLHGGRGASYNSPLHF. V usage is TRBV3-1 and J usage is TRBJ1-6, with D possibly matching TRBD1 (5 bases). This CDR3 has 19 amino acids. The germline CDR1 and CDR2 sequences are LGHDT and YNNKEL (reference sequence). V was pared by 4 bases and J by 0 bases, with 19 bases between.

For this clonotype: This sequence may be a read error, since a much larger clone differs from it by one base. The chain couples TRBV2 to TRBJ2-7, with D possibly matching TRBD1 (6 bases). This CDR3 has 15 residues. CDR1 is SNHLY, CDR2 FYNNEI, per germline. DNA of the CDR3: TGTGCCAGCAGGGGGGCGAGCGGAAGCTCCTACGAGCTGTACTTC. Its protein is CASRGASGSSYELYF.

The rearrangement joins TRBV7-3 to TRBJ2-7; 7 nucleotides align to TRBD2. Germline-derived CDR1 and CDR2 are SGHTA and FQGTGA. This CDR3 spans 16 amino acids. Trimming removed 3 bases from V and 2 bases from J; junction bases left unmatched: 10. CDR3 in amino acids: CASSFPTSFVPYEQYF. DNA of the CDR3: TGTGCCAGCAGCTTTCCGACTAGCTTTGTCCCCTACGAGCAGTACTTC.